Following are 16 T cell receptor beta chains from one sample sequenced in a study of blood T cells in healthy people across ages. Alongside a J-beta primer mix, a sample-barcoded 5' primer served in a second PCR lasting roughly 7 to 11 cycles. TCRdb re-called the 5' RACE reads through MiXCR, storing one row per CDR3 protein. The repertoire includes 710,000 or so distinct CDR3 sequences, 32% of them detected once, and 15% to 19% sits in the top ten. Source material: blood. The receptors stem from a woman of 80 years or more in good health.

Notes on this clonotype: At one end the junction does not follow the germline gene, possibly because of a read error. The chain couples TRBV28 to TRBJ1-2, with no clear D. The CDR3 loop spans 12 amino acids. Germline values: CDR1 MDHEN, CDR2 SYDVKM. Written as DNA, the CDR3 is TGTGCCACCAACGTACCCTTGGGTGGCTGCACCTTC. It encodes CATNVPLGGCTF.

This clonotype was seen at least ten times. The chain carries TRBV18 and TRBJ2-1; 10 positions match TRBD2. This CDR3 is built from 17 residues. Per the germline V gene, CDR1 is KGHSH and CDR2 is LQKENI. V gave up 0 bases and J gave up 2 bases; unmatched junction bases: 4. CDR3 region: CASSPPLAGVTYNEQFF. The CDR3, as DNA: TGTGCCAGCTCACCACCGCTAGCGGGGGTCACCTACAATGAGCAGTTCTTC. The whole variable domain, filled in from reference TRBV18 and TRBJ2-1, reads NAGVMQNPRHLVRRRGQEARLRCSPMKGHSHVYWYRQLPEEGLKFMVYLQKENIIDESGMPKERFSAEFPKEGPSILRIQQVVRGDSAAYFCASSPPLAGVTYNEQFFGPGTRLTVL.

This clonotype has ten or more counts. This chain connects TRBV30 to TRBJ2-7; 7 bases are a match to TRBD1. Germline CDR1 and CDR2: GTSNPN and SVGIG (reference sequence). With 3 bases clipped from V and 0 bases from J, the junction kept 5 bases outside the gene matches. The CDR3 is 14 residues long. The CDR3 nucleotides read TGTGCCTGGAGCACACCAGGGGGCTCCTACGAGCAGTACTTC. Its protein is CAWSTPGGSYEQYF.

This clonotype appeared many times. The CDR3 sequence is CAISERDIIGAEQYF. DNA of the CDR3: TGTGCCATCAGTGAGCGGGACATCATTGGAGCCGAGCAGTACTTC. V is TRBV10-3 and J is TRBJ2-7; a weak D match, TRBD1 (6 bases). Trimming removed 2 bases from V and 6 bases from J, with 17 bases in between. CDR3 length: 15 residues. The germline CDR1 and CDR2 sequences are ENHRY and SYGVKD.

This clonotype appeared a few times. A much larger clone differs by one base, so this may be a read error. The rearrangement joins TRBV5-1 to TRBJ2-1; D gene unclear. The length of the CDR3 is 14 residues. V lost 3 bases to trimming and J lost 2 bases, with 9 bases between them. Germline lookup yields CDR1 SGHRS and CDR2 YFSETQ. In nucleotides, the CDR3 is TGCGCCAGCAGCTGGGCTGAGGCCTACAATGAGCAGTTCTTC. Protein sequence: CASSWAEAYNEQFF.

This clonotype was seen only a few times. The chain links TRBV21-1 to TRBJ2-7; the D call in the table, TRBD1, was not verified against the DNA. TRBV21-1 is assigned pseudogene status. The CDR3 has 16 residues. In nucleotides, the CDR3 is TGTGCCAGCAGCAAAGGACCGGGACAGGCCTTCTACGAGCAGTACTTC. This sequence encodes CASSKGPGQAFYEQYF.

This clonotype was detected a few times. The J gene is TRBJ2-1, the V gene TRBV24-1; possibly TRBD1 or TRBD2 for D (5 bases each). V was cut by 7 bases and J by 8 bases, with 14 bases left in between. This CDR3 comprises 13 residues. CDR1 and CDR2 from the germline V gene are KGHDR and SFDVKD. For the CDR3, the DNA is TGTGCCACCAGGGGGACGCAGGGAGATGAGCAGTTCTTC. It is translated as CATRGTQGDEQFF.

The chain joins TRBV20-1 to TRBJ2-1; 13 bases are shared with TRBD2. The CDR3 covers 17 residues. From germline, CDR1 is DFQATT and CDR2 SNEGSKA (reference sequence). The ends lost 5 bases at V and 4 bases at J; junction bases unmatched: 11. In DNA, the CDR3 is TGCAGTGCTCAGACTAGCGGGAGGACCTTGGGTTACAATGAGCAGTTCTTC. Translation gives CSAQTSGRTLGYNEQFF.

This chain links TRBV20-1 with TRBJ1-1; D gene unclear. Germline assignment: CDR1 DFQATT and CDR2 SNEGSKA (reference sequence). The CDR3 spans 12 residues. The ends were cut back, 3 bases at V and 1 base at J, with 6 bases in the middle. CDR3 coding DNA: TGCAGTGCTAGTTTAACGAACACTGAAGCTTTCTTT. Its protein is CSASLTNTEAFF.

The rearrangement links TRBV29-1 to TRBJ2-1, with 12 bases aligning to TRBD1. This CDR3 is 16 amino acids long. Germline V lookup: CDR1 SQVTM, CDR2 ANQGSEA. V was clipped by 5 bases and J by 6 bases; unmatched bases: 11. CDR3 sequence: CSVRDRGRMSGNEQFF. CDR3 nucleotides: TGCAGCGTTCGGGACAGGGGGCGCATGTCGGGCAATGAGCAGTTCTTC.

Comments on this clonotype: A much larger clonotype is one base distant, so this may be a read error. CDR3 sequence: CASRTSGGSAAYGNEQYF. The CDR3 nucleotides are TGTGCCAGCAGGACTAGCGGGGGGTCCGCCGCTTATGGTAATGAGCAGTACTTC. This chain uses TRBV12-3 or TRBV12-4 with TRBJ2-7; 13 nucleotides match TRBD2. The CDR3 is 18 amino acids. After removal of 6 bases from V and 7 bases from J, the junction contained 18 bases not matched to a gene.

This clonotype was seen once. The V call is TRBV4-1, the J call TRBJ1-3; D might be TRBD1 (5 bases). This CDR3 region has 16 residues. V lost 4 bases and J lost 2, with 15 bases in between. Germline CDR1 MGHRA, CDR2 YSYEKL. CDR3 residues: CASSPLEGAPGNTIYF. CDR3 sequence (DNA): TGCGCCAGCAGCCCTCTCGAAGGGGCGCCTGGAAACACCATATATTTT.

This clonotype has at least ten counts. The chain is built from TRBV6-2 or TRBV6-3 and TRBJ1-5; perhaps TRBD1 as D (5 bases). The V end lost 6 bases, the J end lost 7 bases, and 13 bases lay between the germline ends. Germline CDR1 and CDR2: MNHEY and SVGEGT. This CDR3 comprises 13 residues. For the CDR3, the DNA is TGTGCCAGCAGACTTCGACAGCCGCAGCCCCAGCATTTT. It yields the protein CASRLRQPQPQHF.

This clonotype came up a few times. The chain uses TRBV10-3 and TRBJ2-2; 8 nucleotides agree with TRBD1. This CDR3 contains 16 residues. Germline values: CDR1 ENHRY, CDR2 SYGVKD. V was clipped by 4 bases and J by 3 bases; unmatched bases: 7. The DNA for the CDR3 is TGTGCCATCAGTGCGACAGGGGTGTCGGACACCGGGGAGCTGTTTTTT. Translated, it gives CAISATGVSDTGELFF.

Turning to this clonotype: Relative to the germline gene, one junction end is altered; a read error may explain this. This chain connects TRBV6-5 to TRBJ2-2; perhaps TRBD2 as D (5 bases). The CDR3 consists of 13 residues. Per the germline V gene, CDR1 is MNHEY and CDR2 is SVGAGI. The CDR3 region has the DNA TGTGCTAGCAGACGATCGAGGACCGGGGAGCTGTTGTTT. It specifies CASRRSRTGELLF.

This clonotype was found a few times. This may stem from a read error, because a much larger clone lies one nucleotide away. The chain employs TRBV7-3 and TRBJ2-5, with TRBD2 identical over 7 bases. Germline V lookup: CDR1 SGHTA, CDR2 FQGTGA. The CDR3 loop spans 14 amino acids. V lost 3 bases and J lost 11; bases outside the gene matches: 12. This chain's CDR3 is CASSLRRGYDEQYF. The CDR3, as DNA: TGTGCCAGCAGCTTGAGGCGGGGGTACGATGAGCAGTACTTC.